These 32 T cell receptor beta chains originate from one sample sequenced in a study of blood T cell repertoires in COVID-19. Clones were read by immunoSEQ multiplex PCR, and TCRdb kept only the in-frame ones, dropping some. This table has about 230,000 clones, under 90% appearing once. Sequencing was done on a sample of peripheral blood. The receptors come from a man aged 50-60 years with COVID-19, enrolled during active disease.

The V and J genes are TRBV6-5 and TRBJ1-1; 7 bases map to TRBD1. In germline, CDR1 is MNHEY, CDR2 SVGAGI. The CDR3 covers 16 residues. Losses at the gene ends were 0 bases for V and 3 bases for J; bases not matched to a gene: 7. The CDR3 region is CASSYSQGPEYTEAFF. CDR3 DNA sequence: TGTGCCAGCAGTTACTCACAGGGGCCTGAATACACTGAAGCTTTCTTT.

V gene TRBV7-9 combines with J gene TRBJ2-6; D might be TRBD1 (5 bases). CDR1 SEHNR and CDR2 FQNEAQ come from the germline V gene (reference sequence). Trimming removed 8 bases at V and 0 bases at J, with 8 bases between. The CDR3 is made up of 14 amino acids. The CDR3 DNA follows: TGTGCCAGCGGGGCTAACTCTGGGGCCAACGTCCTGACTTTC. Translated, it gives CASGANSGANVLTF.

This chain joins TRBV4-1 and TRBJ1-5; TRBD1 matches 7 bases. The CDR3 contains 15 residues. CDR1 is MGHRA and CDR2 is YSYEKL in the germline V gene. Losses at the gene ends were 4 bases for V and 5 bases for J; bases not matched to a gene: 8. The CDR3 DNA reads TGCGCCAGCAGCCCAGGGGGATCTGGAGATCAGCCCCAGCATTTT. This translates into CASSPGGSGDQPQHF.

The chain employs TRBV23-1 and TRBJ2-7; 7 bases fit TRBD1. TRBV23-1 is noted as an ORF with a role that remains uncertain. V was clipped by 2 bases and J by 2 bases; unmatched bases: 15. CDR3 size: 18 residues. For the CDR3, the DNA is TGCGCCAGCAGTCAAACCCCTCCCCTCGACAGGGCCACCTACGAGCAGTACTTC. Translating it yields CASSQTPPLDRATYEQYF.

The chain uses TRBV25-1 and TRBJ1-3, with D perhaps matching TRBD1 (6 bases). The CDR3 is 13 residues long. Trimming took 10 bases from V and 2 from J, leaving 12 bases between them. From germline, CDR1 is MGHDK and CDR2 SYGVNS. CDR3: CATMTGAGNTIYF. CDR3 DNA sequence: TGTGCCACTATGACAGGAGCTGGAAACACCATATATTTT. The full variable domain, rest sourced from reference TRBV25-1 and TRBJ1-3, is EADIYQTPRYLVIGTGKKITLECSQTMGHDKMYWYQQDPGMELHLIHYSYGVNSTEKGDLSSESTVSRIRTEHFPLTLESARPSHTSQYLCATMTGAGNTIYFGEGSWLTVV.

The V and J genes are TRBV30 and TRBJ1-1; 9 positions match TRBD1. The CDR3 has 14 residues. The V gene's germline CDR1 is GTSNPN and CDR2 SVGIG (reference sequence). Trimming at V came to 3 bases and at J to 3 bases, leaving 5 bases not matched to a gene. CDR3 residues: CAWRIRDRDTEAFF. The CDR3 bases are TGTGCCTGGAGAATTAGGGACAGGGACACTGAAGCTTTCTTT.

Here the CDR3 DNA reads TGTGCCTGGAGACCGGGGAGGGAAAAACTGTTTTTT. It specifies CAWRPGREKLFF. The V call is TRBV30, the J call TRBJ1-4; no clear D gene. V lost 3 bases and J lost 8, with 10 bases in between. This CDR3 is built from 12 residues. The V gene's germline CDR1 is GTSNPN and CDR2 SVGIG (reference sequence). The full variable domain, in which reference TRBV30 and TRBJ1-4 provide the parts outside the CDR3, is SQTIHQWPATLVQPVGSPLSLECTVEGTSNPNLYWYRQAAGRGLQLLFYSVGIGQISSEVPQNLSASRPQDRQFILSSKKLLLSDSGFYLCAWRPGREKLFFGSGTQLSVL.

This rearrangement joins TRBV2 to TRBJ1-1, with D maybe TRBD1 (6 bases). The CDR3 spans 12 residues. Germline values: CDR1 SNHLY, CDR2 FYNNEI. V was trimmed by 7 bases and J by 2 bases, leaving 8 bases between them. CDR3 amino acids: CASNRVNTEAFF. In nucleotides, the CDR3 is TGTGCCAGCAACAGGGTAAACACTGAAGCTTTCTTT.

The chain carries TRBV28 and TRBJ2-1; D gene unclear. Trimming pared 7 bases from V and 4 bases from J, leaving 17 bases between. Germline V lookup: CDR1 MDHEN, CDR2 SYDVKM. The CDR3 has 15 residues. In DNA form, the CDR3 reads TGTGCCAGCAATGCCTTCCTTATGCGGTACAATGAGCAGTTCTTC. Encoded protein: CASNAFLMRYNEQFF.

The chain couples TRBV3-1 (or the pseudogene TRBV3-2) to TRBJ1-2; TRBD1 might be the D (5 bases). Trimming pared 1 base from V and 3 bases from J, leaving 6 bases between. Germline V CDR1 and CDR2: LGHDT, YNNKEL (reference sequence). The CDR3 sequence is 13 residues long. CDR3 protein: CASSQGRDYGYTF. The CDR3 bases are TGTGCCAGCAGCCAAGGCAGGGACTATGGCTACACCTTC.

As to this clone: The sample contains more than one DNA sequence encoding this CDR3. The chain recombines TRBV6-5 with TRBJ1-2; the D is unclear. The CDR3 runs to 15 residues. The V end lost 7 bases, the J end lost 5 bases, and 20 bases lay between the germline ends. From germline, CDR1 is MNHEY and CDR2 SVGAGI. The CDR3 nucleotides are TGTGCCAGCACCGAGACGAGGGTGGAGGGATATGGCTACACCTTC. Translating it yields CASTETRVEGYGYTF.

The chain carries TRBV3-1 (or the pseudogene TRBV3-2) and TRBJ2-7, with TRBD2 matching over 8 bases. Germline CDR1 LGHDT, CDR2 YNNKEL (reference sequence). V trimming: 4 bases; J trimming: 0 bases; junction bases outside the gene matches: 2. CDR3 length equals 14 residues. This CDR3 reads CASSLAGSSYEQYF. As DNA, the CDR3 is TGTGCCAGCAGCCTAGCGGGGAGCTCCTACGAGCAGTACTTC.

The chain recombines TRBV21-1 with TRBJ2-7; the table calls TRBD1, which could not be checked here. TRBV21-1 is an annotated pseudogene. This CDR3 comprises 15 residues. This chain's CDR3 is CASSKDGRASYEQYF. DNA of the CDR3: TGTGCCAGCAGCAAAGATGGCAGGGCATCCTACGAGCAGTACTTC.

The table lists this clone with a count of one. This chain uses TRBV2 with TRBJ1-2; TRBD1 agrees at 8 bases. This CDR3 is built from 15 residues. CDR1 and CDR2 from the germline V gene are SNHLY and FYNNEI. Trimming took 5 bases from V and 7 from J; bases not matched to a gene: 12. CDR3 region: CASSIILQGASGYTF. The CDR3 DNA is TGTGCCAGCAGTATTATCCTGCAGGGGGCTAGTGGCTACACCTTC.

The chain joins TRBV6-1 to TRBJ1-4, with a tentative D call TRBD1 (5 bases). The CDR3 length is 14 residues. Germline V gene lookup returns CDR1 MNHNS and CDR2 SASEGT. V was trimmed by 3 bases and J by 3 bases, leaving 8 bases between them. The CDR3 bases are TGTGCCAGCAGTGATGGGGGGGCTAATGAAAAACTGTTTTTT. Translated: CASSDGGANEKLFF.

The V call is TRBV6-5, the J call TRBJ2-7, with TRBD1 identical over 7 bases. Germline CDR1 reads MNHEY; CDR2 reads SVGAGI. V dropped 7 bases and J dropped 4; count of bases not matched to a gene: 1. The CDR3 sequence is 11 residues long. CDR3 amino acids: CASKGAYEQYF. For the CDR3, the DNA is TGTGCCAGCAAGGGGGCATACGAGCAGTACTTC.

About this clone itself: The sample contains more than one DNA sequence encoding this CDR3. The gene calls are TRBV24-1 and TRBJ2-1; 7 nucleotides line up with TRBD2. The CDR3 has 15 residues. The V segment lost 4 bases and the J segment 4 bases; nucleotides outside the gene matches: 6. Germline V CDR1 and CDR2: KGHDR, SFDVKD. As DNA, the CDR3 is TGTGCCACCAGTGACCAGCGGGACCCTTACAATGAGCAGTTCTTC. Encoded protein: CATSDQRDPYNEQFF.

This clone was seen once. The chain employs TRBV28 and TRBJ1-1; TRBD1 matches 7 bases. This CDR3 is 12 amino acids long. The J segment lost 10 bases and the V segment lost 6 bases, leaving 8 bases of the junction unmatched. Germline-derived CDR1 and CDR2 are MDHEN and SYDVKM. The CDR3 loop is CASSYRGTTAFF. CDR3 DNA: TGTGCCAGCAGCTACAGGGGTACGACAGCTTTCTTT.

This clone was recorded once. This chain links TRBV5-1 with TRBJ2-5; 8 bases match TRBD2. The CDR3 is 15 residues long. V lost 4 bases to trimming and J lost 1 base; unmatched junction nucleotides: 6. Germline lookup yields CDR1 SGHRS and CDR2 YFSETQ. The CDR3 DNA reads TGCGCCAGCAGCCCTACCGGACTAGCCCAAGAGACCCAGTACTTC. This encodes CASSPTGLAQETQYF.

The J gene is TRBJ1-1, the V gene TRBV27, with D perhaps matching TRBD1 (5 bases). Germline CDR1 reads MNHEY; CDR2 reads SMNVEV (reference sequence). Trimming shortened V by 2 bases and J by 5 bases, and 12 bases separated the two germline ends. This CDR3 comprises 14 residues. CDR3 residues: CASSLNGGMTEAFF. The CDR3 nucleotides are TGTGCCAGCAGTTTAAACGGGGGGATGACTGAAGCTTTCTTT.

V usage is TRBV7-2 and J usage is TRBJ2-7; TRBD1 matches at 8 bases. This CDR3 spans 15 amino acids. Per germline, CDR1 SGHTA and CDR2 FQGNSA. V lost 1 base and J lost 3; bases outside the gene matches: 5. The CDR3 spells CASSLGQGSVYEQYF. The CDR3 DNA follows: TGTGCCAGCAGCTTAGGACAGGGGAGTGTCTACGAGCAGTACTTC.

The chain recombines TRBV27 with TRBJ2-7; weak D call: TRBD2 (5 bases). Germline V gene lookup returns CDR1 MNHEY and CDR2 SMNVEV (reference sequence). This CDR3 is 13 amino acids long. V was cut by 6 bases and J by 3 bases, with 12 bases left in between. The CDR3 protein is CASSGVRSYEQYF. The CDR3 DNA reads TGTGCCAGCAGCGGGGTTAGGAGCTACGAGCAGTACTTC.

J is TRBJ2-1 and V is TRBV19; 11 nucleotides agree with TRBD2. Germline V gene data show CDR1 as LNHDA and CDR2 as SQIVND (reference sequence). V lost 3 bases and J lost 11; bases outside the gene matches: 9. This CDR3 comprises 15 residues. The CDR3 is CASSINMPSGRKQFF. DNA for the CDR3: TGTGCCAGTAGTATCAATATGCCTAGCGGGAGGAAGCAGTTCTTC.

J is TRBJ2-7 and V is TRBV5-6; 7 nucleotides match TRBD1. Germline V gives CDR1 SGHDT, CDR2 YYEEEE. The V gene end was trimmed by 4 bases and the J gene end by 2 bases; junction bases not matched to a gene: 15. The CDR3 runs to 17 residues. DNA of the CDR3: TGTGCCAGCAGCCCCTATTCCATGACAGGGCATACCTACGAGCAGTACTTC. The encoded protein is CASSPYSMTGHTYEQYF.

This chain's CDR3 is CASSQDGQYYGYTF. The CDR3 bases are TGTGCCAGCAGCCAGGATGGACAGTACTATGGCTACACCTTC. The rearrangement uses TRBV14 and TRBJ1-2; D might be TRBD1 (6 bases). The CDR3 spans 14 residues. Germline CDR1 SGHDN, CDR2 FVKESK. The ends were cut back, 3 bases at V and 3 bases at J, with 11 bases in the middle.

V is TRBV9 and J is TRBJ1-2, with D possibly matching TRBD1 (5 bases). Between the trimmed V and J ends, which lost 0 bases and 7 bases, there was a span of 13 bases. Germline V gene data show CDR1 as SGDLS and CDR2 as YYNGEE. The CDR3 loop spans 14 amino acids. The DNA of the CDR3 is TGTGCCAGCAGCGTAGAGGCAGGGCCTTTTGGCTACACCTTC. This encodes CASSVEAGPFGYTF.

The chain is built from TRBV9 and TRBJ1-2; TRBD1 matches at 7 bases. The J segment lost 5 bases and the V segment lost 0 bases, leaving 7 bases of the junction unmatched. Per the germline V gene, CDR1 is SGDLS and CDR2 is YYNGEE. CDR3 size: 15 residues. CDR3 region: CASSVATGDWYGYTF. The CDR3 coding sequence is TGTGCCAGCAGCGTAGCAACAGGGGACTGGTATGGCTACACCTTC.

The chain has TRBV29-1 and TRBJ2-7, with D tentatively TRBD2 (5 bases). Germline V gene data show CDR1 as SQVTM and CDR2 as ANQGSEA. Trimming stripped 3 bases from V and 5 bases from J, with 8 bases between. This CDR3 has 11 residues. The CDR3 region is CSVEERNEQYF. The CDR3 DNA reads TGCAGCGTTGAGGAGCGGAACGAGCAGTACTTC.

This clone has just a few counts. The V call is TRBV5-6, the J call TRBJ2-2; 7 bases fit TRBD1. With V trimmed by 0 bases and J by 5 bases, 7 bases remained unmatched. The CDR3 totals 16 residues. Germline V CDR1 and CDR2: SGHDT, YYEEEE. CDR3 DNA: TGTGCCAGCAGCTTGGAAGGGGGCGCTCGGACCGGGGAGCTGTTTTTT. This gives the protein CASSLEGGARTGELFF.

The genes are TRBV5-5 and TRBJ1-3; 12 bases map to TRBD1. Germline CDR1 and CDR2: SGHKS and YYEKEE (reference sequence). The junction had 7 bases not matched to a gene; V was cut back by 3 bases and J by 3 bases. This CDR3 region has 17 residues. CDR3 sequence reads: CASSSGQGAIFGNTIYF. CDR3 DNA: TGTGCCAGCAGCTCGGGACAGGGGGCGATTTTTGGAAACACCATATATTTT.

The chain joins TRBV6-6 to TRBJ2-7; 7 bases agree with TRBD1. The V gene end was trimmed by 6 bases and the J gene end by 3 bases; junction bases not matched to a gene: 8. CDR1 and CDR2 from the germline V gene are MNHNY and SVGAGI (reference sequence). The CDR3 is made up of 14 amino acids. The CDR3 DNA follows: TGTGCCAGCAGCCCCTCCGGGACAGACTACGAGCAGTACTTC. It is translated as CASSPSGTDYEQYF.

This clone was detected only once. CDR3 nucleotide sequence: TGTGCCATCAGTGAGCAACAGGGTTTGTTTCAGCCCCAGCATTTT. This encodes CAISEQQGLFQPQHF. The chain joins TRBV10-3 to TRBJ1-5, with a possible D match to TRBD1 (6 bases). The CDR3 covers 15 residues. Germline V gene lookup returns CDR1 ENHRY and CDR2 SYGVKD. V was shortened by 2 bases and J by 6 bases, with 14 bases between the two germline ends.